This T cell receptor beta chain was sequenced for a study of human thymus T cells. Germline V gives CDR1 SGHKS, CDR2 YYEKEE (reference sequence). Deletions cut 4 bases from V and 1 base from J, with 15 bases between. CDR3 size: 17 residues. The protocol was immunoSEQ multiplex PCR, while the TCRdb copy is restricted to in-frame clones and leaves out a portion. The sample contains just over 45,000 clones, around 95% of which appear only once. The sequence came from a girl less than two years old with a congenital heart defect but otherwise immunologically healthy. Sequencing input: blood. The V gene is TRBV5-5, the J gene TRBJ2-6, with D maybe TRBD2 (5 bases). CDR3 nucleotide sequence: TGTGCCAGCAGCCTCATTAAGGACTGGTCTGGGGCCAACGTCCTGACTTTC. Its protein product is CASSLIKDWSGANVLTF.